This T cell receptor (beta chain) was recovered during a study of OX40 agonist ivuxolimab in advanced cancers. Method: immunoSEQ multiplex PCR; TCRdb's copy keeps in-frame clones and lacks some. Here the sample spans approximately 60,000 clones, over 75% being singletons. Researchers took blood at baseline, on cycle 4 day 1, and on cycle 7 day 1. Study outcomes and limitations: The investigators did not determine what antigen specificity the expanded peripheral T cells had.

In regard to this clone: The antigen remains undetermined.

The CDR3 is made up of 13 amino acids. Germline CDR1 SQVTM, CDR2 ANQGSEA. This chain joins TRBV29-1 and TRBJ1-4, with no clear D. The TCR comes from an adult with an advanced solid tumor such as melanoma, head and neck, liver or kidney cancer. This specimen was CD4+ or CD8+ T cells sorted from blood, taken in a trial of the OX40 agonist ivuxolimab. CDR3 residues: CSSRIEDNEKLFF. The CDR3 coding sequence is TGCAGTTCCAGGATAGAGGATAATGAAAAACTGTTTTTT. Based on the CDR3 plus reference TRBV29-1 and TRBJ1-4, the full variable domain is SAVISQKPSRDICQRGTSLTIQCQVDSQVTMMFWYRQQPGQSLTLIATANQGSEATYESGFVIDKFPISRPNLTFSTLTVSNMSPEDSSIYLCSSRIEDNEKLFFGSGTQLSVL.